The T cell receptor (beta chain) described here comes from a study of blood T cell repertoires in COVID-19. TCRdb keeps only in-frame clones here, not all; method: immunoSEQ multiplex PCR. The profile covers around 280,000 clones, with approximately 86% appearing a single time and about 2.2% taken by the ten largest. Germline V gene data show CDR1 as LGHDT and CDR2 as YNNKEL (reference sequence). J lost 3 bases, V lost 4 bases, and 8 bases had no gene match. The CDR3 sequence is 15 residues long. The sample comprised peripheral blood. This clonotype was sampled from a woman between 50 and 59 years old who had recovered from COVID-19. The chain recombines TRBV3-1 (or the pseudogene TRBV3-2) with TRBJ1-1; the match to TRBD1 covers 7 bases. The CDR3 DNA sequence: TGTGCCAGCAGCCTTCACAGGGGAAGGGACACTGAAGCTTTCTTT. This codes for CASSLHRGRDTEAFF.